The 12 T cell receptor beta chains given below trace back to one sample, sequenced in a study of blood T cell repertoires in COVID-19. Using immunoSEQ multiplex PCR, the repertoire was profiled, and TCRdb retains in-frame clones only, with some absent. The sample consists of about 260,000 clones, around 86% of them appearing once. The sequencing input was peripheral blood. These receptors were obtained from a man aged 18 to 29 with active or convalescent COVID-19.

This clone was detected only a few times. The genes are TRBV11-1 and TRBJ1-6; TRBD1 agrees at 8 bases. The V gene end was trimmed by 2 bases and the J gene end by 8 bases; junction bases not matched to a gene: 5. This CDR3 is built from 15 residues. Germline lookup yields CDR1 SGHAT and CDR2 FQDESV (reference sequence). This CDR3 is CASSLNGQGDSPLHF. The DNA for the CDR3 is TGTGCCAGCAGCTTAAATGGACAGGGTGATTCACCCCTCCACTTT.

CDR3 residues: CASSFEGTHYEQYF. The CDR3 coding sequence is TGTGCCAGCAGTTTTGAGGGGACACACTACGAGCAGTACTTC. J is TRBJ2-7 and V is TRBV28; possible D gene TRBD1, 6 bases. The CDR3 spans 14 residues. The germline CDR1 and CDR2 sequences are MDHEN and SYDVKM. The germline V and J ends were trimmed by 3 bases and 3 bases, with 12 bases remaining between them. The full variable domain, rest sourced from reference TRBV28 and TRBJ2-7, is DVKVTQSSRYLVKRTGEKVFLECVQDMDHENMFWYRQDPGLGLRLIYFSYDVKMKEKGDIPEGYSVSREKKERFSLILESASTNQTSMYLCASSFEGTHYEQYFGPGTRLTVT.

The chain links TRBV27 to TRBJ2-3; 7 bases fit TRBD2. Germline-derived CDR1 and CDR2 are MNHEY and SMNVEV (reference sequence). CDR3 length: 16 residues. V gave up 1 base and J gave up 5 bases; unmatched junction bases: 9. The CDR3 bases are TGTGCCAGCAGTTTATTCTGGGTAGCGGGCGGAGATACGCAGTATTTT. Its translation is CASSLFWVAGGDTQYF.

The chain employs TRBV7-6 and TRBJ2-3; possible D gene TRBD2, 5 bases. V lost 5 bases to trimming and J lost 8 bases, with 20 bases between them. Germline CDR1 SGHVS, CDR2 FNYEAQ. There are 15 residues in the CDR3. CDR3: CASSQTGGGRATQYF. Written as DNA, the CDR3 is TGTGCCAGCAGCCAAACCGGAGGCGGGCGGGCTACGCAGTATTTT.

The V and J genes are TRBV28 and TRBJ2-3; D is possibly TRBD1 (5 bases). There are 15 residues in the CDR3. Trimming stripped 6 bases from V and 7 bases from J, with 20 bases between. In germline, CDR1 is MDHEN, CDR2 SYDVKM. The CDR3 DNA is TGTGCCAGCAGAATGGGTGGCCAGGGCAGATATACGCAGTATTTT. Amino acid sequence: CASRMGGQGRYTQYF.

The chain uses TRBV4-2 and TRBJ2-5; a weak D match, TRBD1 (5 bases). The CDR3 runs 12 residues. Trimming pared 1 base from V and 5 bases from J, leaving 5 bases between. Per the germline V gene, CDR1 is LGHNA and CDR2 is YNFKEQ. The CDR3 loop reads CASSQAGETQYF. The CDR3 DNA is TGTGCCAGCAGCCAAGCAGGGGAGACCCAGTACTTC.

The CDR3 bases are TGTGCTAGTGGTTACCCGGGACAGGGGGAAGAGACCCAGTACTTC. Translated: CASGYPGQGEETQYF. The V gene is TRBV12-5, the J gene TRBJ2-5; 11 positions match TRBD1. The germline V gene has CDR1 LGHNT and CDR2 FRNRAP. The CDR3 consists of 15 residues. Trimming took 4 bases from V and 3 from J; bases not matched to a gene: 4.

The chain joins TRBV30 to TRBJ1-5; no clear D. V was cut by 4 bases and J by 5 bases, with 12 bases left in between. Germline CDR1 GTSNPN, CDR2 SVGIG (reference sequence). This CDR3 spans 13 amino acids. Here the CDR3 reads CAWNGRSDQPQHF. CDR3 DNA sequence: TGTGCCTGGAACGGCAGGTCAGATCAGCCCCAGCATTTT.

This chain connects TRBV3-1 (or the pseudogene TRBV3-2) to TRBJ2-5, with TRBD2 identical over 12 bases. The CDR3 runs 14 residues. V trimming: 4 bases; J trimming: 4 bases; junction bases outside the gene matches: 1. Germline loops: CDR1 LGHDT, CDR2 YNNKEL (reference sequence). The CDR3: CASSPSGGAETQYF. The CDR3, as DNA: TGTGCCAGCAGCCCTAGCGGGGGGGCAGAGACCCAGTACTTC.

This clone turned up a few times. The CDR3 reads CASSGVVKPNTEAFF. The CDR3 bases are TGTGCCAGTAGCGGGGTTGTGAAGCCGAACACTGAAGCTTTCTTT. The chain uses TRBV19 and TRBJ1-1; D remains ambiguous. Trimming stripped 6 bases from V and 1 base from J, with 15 bases between. The CDR3 sequence is 15 residues long. Per the germline V gene, CDR1 is LNHDA and CDR2 is SQIVND (reference sequence).

The rearrangement links TRBV5-5 to TRBJ2-1; possibly TRBD1 for D (6 bases). V dropped 5 bases and J dropped 5 bases, with 14 bases sitting between them. The CDR3 contains 14 residues. CDR1 is SGHKS, CDR2 YYEKEE, per germline (reference sequence). CDR3 nucleotide sequence: TGTGCCAGCAGGCCCGGGGCAGGGGACAATGAGCAGTTCTTC. As protein: CASRPGAGDNEQFF.

This clone was seen a single time. This rearrangement joins TRBV19 to TRBJ2-2, with 15 bases lining up with TRBD2. The germline V gene has CDR1 LNHDA and CDR2 SQIVND (reference sequence). The CDR3 consists of 18 residues. V was clipped by 5 bases and J by 6 bases; unmatched bases: 10. The CDR3 bases are TGTGCCAGTAGTCCGGGACTAGCGGGAGGCTTATGGCCCGGGGAGCTGTTTTTT. This gives the protein CASSPGLAGGLWPGELFF.